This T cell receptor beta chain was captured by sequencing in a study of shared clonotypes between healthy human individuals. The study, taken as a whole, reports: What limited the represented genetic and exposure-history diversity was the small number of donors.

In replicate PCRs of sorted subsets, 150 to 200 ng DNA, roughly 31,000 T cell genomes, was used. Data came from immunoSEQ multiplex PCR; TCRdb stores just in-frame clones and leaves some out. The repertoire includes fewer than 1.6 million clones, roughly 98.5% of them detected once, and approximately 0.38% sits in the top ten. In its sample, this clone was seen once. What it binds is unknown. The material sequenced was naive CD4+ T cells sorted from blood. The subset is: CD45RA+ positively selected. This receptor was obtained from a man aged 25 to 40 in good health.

Here the CDR3 DNA reads TGCGCCAGCAGCCTTGGACAGGGTTTCTACGAGCAGTACTTC. This translates into CASSLGQGFYEQYF. The V call is TRBV4-3, the J call TRBJ2-7, with 8 bases fitting TRBD1. Trimming at V came to 4 bases and at J to 3 bases, leaving 5 bases not matched to a gene. The CDR3 consists of 14 residues. The germline CDR1 and CDR2 sequences are LGHNA and YSLEER.